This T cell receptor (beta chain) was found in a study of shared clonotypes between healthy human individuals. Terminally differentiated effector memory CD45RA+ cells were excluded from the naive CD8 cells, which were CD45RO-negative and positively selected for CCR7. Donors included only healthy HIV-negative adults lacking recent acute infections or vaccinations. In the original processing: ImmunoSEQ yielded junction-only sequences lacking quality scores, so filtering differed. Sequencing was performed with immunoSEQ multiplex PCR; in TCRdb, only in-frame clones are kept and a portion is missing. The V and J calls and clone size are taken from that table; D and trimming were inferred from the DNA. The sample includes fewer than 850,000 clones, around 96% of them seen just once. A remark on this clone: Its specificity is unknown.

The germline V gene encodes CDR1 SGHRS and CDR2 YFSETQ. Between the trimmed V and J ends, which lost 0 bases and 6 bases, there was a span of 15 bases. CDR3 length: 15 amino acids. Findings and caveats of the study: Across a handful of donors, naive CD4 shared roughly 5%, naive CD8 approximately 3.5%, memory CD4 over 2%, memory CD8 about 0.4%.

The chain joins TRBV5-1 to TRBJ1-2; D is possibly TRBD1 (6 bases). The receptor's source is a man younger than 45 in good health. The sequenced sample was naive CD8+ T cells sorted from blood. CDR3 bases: TGCGCCAGCAGCTTGGATCCAGGGGAGGGCGATGGCTACACCTTC. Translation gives CASSLDPGEGDGYTF.